Below are 5 T cell receptor beta chains sequenced from a single sample in a study of shared clonotypes between healthy human individuals. Using immunoSEQ multiplex PCR, the repertoire was profiled, and TCRdb retains in-frame clones only, with some absent. The top ten clones hold 0.095% to 0.14% of a sample with hundreds of thousands of clones, 85% to 95% of them seen once. In the naive CD8 group, cells lacked CD45RO and were positively selected for CCR7, so terminally differentiated effector memory CD45RA+ cells were left out. Sequences were obtained from naive CD8+ T cells sorted from blood. These receptors originate from a woman between 25 and 40 years old in good health.

About this clone: The identical CDR3 is also encoded by other nucleotide sequences in the sample. This chain links TRBV27 with TRBJ1-1; 9 bases are shared with TRBD1. J was trimmed by 1 base and V by 5 bases; bases with no gene match: 5. The CDR3 length is 15 residues. Germline values: CDR1 MNHEY, CDR2 SMNVEV (reference sequence). CDR3 sequence: CASSAPGQGNTEAFF. The CDR3 bases are TGTGCCAGCAGTGCGCCGGGACAGGGGAACACTGAAGCTTTCTTT.

Comments on this clone: This CDR3 is also generated by other DNA sequences in the sample. The chain joins TRBV2 to TRBJ2-1; possible D gene TRBD2, 6 bases. Trimming stripped 6 bases from V and 3 bases from J, with 15 bases between. The CDR3 spans 15 residues. Germline values: CDR1 SNHLY, CDR2 FYNNEI. The DNA for the CDR3 is TGTGCCAGCAGCGAGGATAGCGGACGCTACAATGAGCAGTTCTTC. Its protein is CASSEDSGRYNEQFF.

The rearrangement joins TRBV28 to TRBJ2-2; no definite D call. The CDR3 spans 10 residues. Trimming took 8 bases from V and 5 from J, leaving 3 bases between them. Germline V gene data show CDR1 as MDHEN and CDR2 as SYDVKM. For the CDR3, the DNA is TGTGCCAGCGGGACCGGGGAGCTGTTTTTT. Amino acids: CASGTGELFF.

This chain links TRBV6-6 with TRBJ2-4; D remains ambiguous. CDR3 length: 15 amino acids. Trimming took off 0 bases at V and 0 bases at J, with 6 bases between the two ends. The V gene's germline CDR1 is MNHNY and CDR2 SVGAGI (reference sequence). The DNA of the CDR3 is TGTGCCAGCAGTTACTCGAGCCTAGCCAAAAACATTCAGTACTTC. This sequence encodes CASSYSSLAKNIQYF.

The J gene is TRBJ2-3, the V gene TRBV7-2, with 8 bases that match TRBD2. In germline, CDR1 is SGHTA, CDR2 FQGNSA. V dropped 1 base and J dropped 6; count of bases not matched to a gene: 3. This CDR3 contains 14 residues. CDR3 sequence reads: CASSLGPGGDTQYF. CDR3 nucleotide sequence: TGTGCCAGCAGCTTAGGGCCGGGGGGGGATACGCAGTATTTT.